Listed below are T cell receptor beta chains from one sample, sequenced in a study of T cell responses to AZD1222 COVID-19 vaccine. The table came from immunoSEQ multiplex PCR; TCRdb's copy has only in-frame clones and leaves some out. The sample carries over 85,000 clones, about nine tenths recorded once. Material: peripheral blood, obtained on day 0 of AZD1222 vaccination. The receptor set was obtained from an adult in good health. CDR3s include the opening cysteine and the closing phenylalanine or tryptophan. Each record gives: V gene, clone size, D gene, J gene, CDR3 DNA, CDR3 protein. The D gene is left open where the match is weak. Only some rows state a clone size, as once, few, many or a class for expanded clones.

TRBV19	-	-	TRBJ1-2	TGTGCCAGTAGTCTTTTGGTCTGGGGTGGCTACACCTTC	CASSLLVWGGYTF
TRBV28	-	-	TRBJ1-2	TGTGCCAGCAGCAGAGGGAACTATGGCTACACCTTC	CASSRGNYGYTF
TRBV7-2	-	-	TRBJ2-7	TGTGCCAGCAGCTTAGACAGGAAGGTCGGCGAGCAGTACTTC	CASSLDRKVGEQYF
TRBV2	-	-	TRBJ2-3	TGTGCCAGCAGTGAGGAGACTTCCTACACAGATACGCAGTATTTT	CASSEETSYTDTQYF
TRBV5-6	-	-	TRBJ1-4	TGTGCCAGCAGCTTAACAGGGCGGGTTGAAAAACTGTTTTTT	CASSLTGRVEKLFF
TRBV15	-	-	TRBJ1-6	TGTGCCACCAGCAGAGATCAGGGTTGGTCACCCCTCCACTTT	CATSRDQGWSPLHF
TRBV11-2	-	-	TRBJ1-6	TGTGCCAGCAGTTCCTCCGGAGGTTCACCCCTCCACTTT	CASSSSGGSPLHF
TRBV28	-	-	TRBJ1-5	TGTGCCAGCACCGGAGTTGGATTCAATCAGCCCCAGCATTTT	CASTGVGFNQPQHF
TRBV19	-	TRBD1	TRBJ1-4	TGTGCCAGTACTACCGGGACAGGGTTTGAAAAACTGTTTTTT	CASTTGTGFEKLFF
TRBV3-1/TRBV3-2	-	TRBD1	TRBJ2-7	TGTGCCAGCAGCCACCCGGGGACAGGCCCGCACGAGCAGTACTTC	CASSHPGTGPHEQYF
TRBV5-6	-	-	TRBJ1-6	TGTGCCAGCAGCCTTCAAAATTCACCCCTCCACTTT	CASSLQNSPLHF
TRBV5-4	few	-	TRBJ1-1	TGTGCCAGCAGCTCACAGATGAACACTGAAGCTTTCTTT	CASSSQMNTEAFF
TRBV25-1	-	TRBD1	TRBJ1-4	TGTGCCAGCAGTGTTACAGGGGAAACTAATGAAAAACTGTTTTTT	CASSVTGETNEKLFF
TRBV27	-	-	TRBJ1-1	TGTGCCAGCAGTTGGGGGATCGGAAACACTGAAGCTTTCTTT	CASSWGIGNTEAFF
TRBV28	-	-	TRBJ1-5	TGTGCCAGCAGTTCGGCAGGGGTAGGTCAGCCCCAGCATTTT	CASSSAGVGQPQHF
TRBV28	-	-	TRBJ1-2	TGTGCCACCCTAAGGCAGGGGTCAAATGGCTACACCTTC	CATLRQGSNGYTF
TRBV13	few	-	TRBJ2-1	TGTGCCAGCAGCCCTCTTATGGCTTCAGGCAATGAGCAGTTCTTC	CASSPLMASGNEQFF
TRBV14	-	-	TRBJ1-2	TGTGCCAGCAGCCTGGGGAGAGACGCGGGCTACACCTTC	CASSLGRDAGYTF
TRBV5-4	-	TRBD1	TRBJ2-1	TGTGCCAGCAGCTTTAAGGGACAGGGCTGGCAGTTCTTC	CASSFKGQGWQFF
TRBV3-1/TRBV3-2	-	-	TRBJ1-2	TGTGCCAGCAGCCAAGGGGATACACCCCTCACTGGCTACACCTTC	CASSQGDTPLTGYTF
TRBV7-9	once	-	TRBJ2-7	TGTGCCAGCAGCTCGGACTTTTACGAGCAGTACTTC	CASSSDFYEQYF
TRBV28	once	TRBD2	TRBJ2-3	TGTGCCAGCAGTCCACCCCTCCGACTAGCGGGGGCCACAGATACGCAGTATTTT	CASSPPLRLAGATDTQYF
TRBV28	once	TRBD2	TRBJ2-7	TGTGCCAGCAGTTTACGGACTAGCGAGTACGAGCAGTACTTC	CASSLRTSEYEQYF
TRBV6-5	-	-	TRBJ2-7	TGTGCCAGCAGTTCAAGATACGAGCAGTACTTC	CASSSRYEQYF
TRBV27	once	TRBD1	TRBJ1-4	TGTGCCAGCAGCCGACAGGGATATAATGAAAAACTGTTTTTT	CASSRQGYNEKLFF
TRBV6-5	-	-	TRBJ1-4	TGTGCCAGCACGACGGTTGGGGCAACTAATGAAAAACTGTTTTTT	CASTTVGATNEKLFF
TRBV2	-	-	TRBJ1-2	TGTGCCAGCAGTAAACTCAGAACCGATCGTGGGGGTAACTATGGCTACACCTTC	CASSKLRTDRGGNYGYTF
TRBV7-8	-	-	TRBJ2-1	TGTGCCAGCAGCGAGGACAGTATTAACAATGAGCAGTTCTTC	CASSEDSINNEQFF
TRBV20-1	-	TRBD1	TRBJ1-2	TGCAGTGCTAGTAGGGGACAGGGAGTCTATGGCTACACCTTC	CSASRGQGVYGYTF
TRBV3-1/TRBV3-2	-	TRBD1	TRBJ1-1	TGTGCCAGCAGCCAGAGGGGACAGGCTGAAGCTTTCTTT	CASSQRGQAEAFF
TRBV5-1	once	-	TRBJ2-2	TGCGCCAGCAGCTTTGAGGGGATAAGCACCGGGGAGCTGTTTTTT	CASSFEGISTGELFF
TRBV30	-	TRBD1	TRBJ1-5	TGTGCCTGGAGCGAGGGACAGGGTGGCAATCAGCCCCAGCATTTT	CAWSEGQGGNQPQHF
TRBV23-1	-	-	TRBJ1-3	TGCGCCAGCAGTCAAGAAGACAGGATTTACCCCTCTGGAAACACCATATATTTT	CASSQEDRIYPSGNTIYF
TRBV19	once	TRBD2	TRBJ2-2	TGTGCCAGTAGTAGCGGGGGGATAGCCGGGGAGCTGTTTTTT	CASSSGGIAGELFF
TRBV14	-	-	TRBJ2-6	TGTGCCAGCAGGAGGAGCTCTGGGGCCAACGTCCTGACTTTC	CASRRSSGANVLTF
TRBV6-5	-	TRBD1	TRBJ1-1	TGTGCCAGCAGTCTTGGGACAGGGGGAGCTTTCTTT	CASSLGTGGAFF
TRBV19	-	TRBD1	TRBJ2-3	TGTGCCAGTTGGGACAGACCAGATACGCAGTATTTT	CASWDRPDTQYF
TRBV12-3/TRBV12-4	-	-	TRBJ1-4	TGTGCCAGCAGTTTCTGGGGTGAAAAACTGTTTTTT	CASSFWGEKLFF
TRBV2	-	-	TRBJ1-6	TGTGCCAGCAGTGGCCGGACAGCAAATTCACCCCTCCACTTT	CASSGRTANSPLHF
TRBV11-3	-	-	TRBJ1-6	TGTGCCAGCAGTAGACAGTATAATTCACCCCTCCACTTT	CASSRQYNSPLHF
TRBV27	once	-	TRBJ2-1	TGTGCCAGCAGTCGCAAGTCCCATGAGGGGCAGTTCTTC	CASSRKSHEGQFF
TRBV5-1	-	TRBD1	TRBJ1-1	TGCGCCAGCAGCTTTGACAGGGAACGCGGAAGCACTGAAGCTTTCTTT	CASSFDRERGSTEAFF
TRBV6-6	-	TRBD1	TRBJ1-2	TGTGCCAGCAGTGACTCAGGGTGGGGACAGGGGTTTGGCTACACCTTC	CASSDSGWGQGFGYTF
TRBV20-1	-	-	TRBJ1-1	TGCAGTGCTAGCCGACAGCCTGGAGCTTTCTTT	CSASRQPGAFF
TRBV27	-	-	TRBJ1-5	TGTGCCAGCAGTTTACTTGGCAGTTATAGCAATCAGCCCCAGCATTTT	CASSLLGSYSNQPQHF
TRBV4-1	-	-	TRBJ2-5	TGCGCCAGCAGCCAAGTGTCCGTCATGGGGGAGACCCAGTACTTC	CASSQVSVMGETQYF
TRBV6-1	-	-	TRBJ1-2	TGTGCCAGCAGTGAGATAAACAGGGAGAATGGCTACACCTTC	CASSEINRENGYTF
TRBV5-1	few	-	TRBJ2-1	TGCGCCAGCAGCCTTGAGTATGAGCAGTTCTTC	CASSLEYEQFF
TRBV18	-	-	TRBJ1-5	TGTGCCAGCTCACCGGACATTCGGAGCAATCAGCCCCAGCATTTT	CASSPDIRSNQPQHF
TRBV28	-	-	TRBJ1-4	TGTGCCAGCAGTTTACCCCTCCGGGGACACCAACCCAACTTT	CASSLPLRGHQPNF
TRBV7-3	few	-	TRBJ2-2	TGTGCCAGCAGAGCTACTCGGGCCGGGGAGCTGTTTTTT	CASRATRAGELFF
TRBV12-5	few	TRBD1	TRBJ2-2	TGTGCTAGTGGCGCCGGGACAGGGAACACCGGGGAGCTGTTTTTT	CASGAGTGNTGELFF
TRBV6-5	medium-sized	-	TRBJ1-5	TGTGCCAGCATCCCCAACGGTTATAGCAATCAGCCCCAGCATTTT	CASIPNGYSNQPQHF
TRBV18	-	-	TRBJ1-4	TGTGCCAGCTCACCACTGGGAGAAAAACTGTTTTTT	CASSPLGEKLFF
TRBV9	-	-	TRBJ1-2	TGTGCCAGCAGCCCCGGGGGGATAAGCTATGGCTACACCTTC	CASSPGGISYGYTF